This entry describes one T cell receptor (beta chain). This clonotype was counted many times. Its antigen is unknown. Within one base of it there is no much larger clone, and no base qualities were kept. All patients had node-negative disease on CT and PET/CT, and none had a history of other malignancies or prior chemotherapy or radiotherapy. At each of two time points, roughly 6.5 milliliters of peripheral venous blood were collected in EDTA tubes. Ficoll-Paque Plus density-gradient centrifugation was used to isolate PBMCs. Right after collection, samples were kept at -80 degrees C until analysis. The TCR beta CDR3 region was amplified from genomic DNA by two rounds of multiplex PCR. In the first PCR round, primers specific to each TRBV and TRBJ gene were used, and the primer sequences were filed in Chinese patent CN105087789A. Universal primers were used in the second PCR round. The Roche High Pure PCR Template Preparation Kit was used to extract genomic DNA from frozen PBMCs. Libraries were sequenced paired-end with 151 bp reads on an Illumina HiSeq 3000. The authors' pipeline ran thus. CutAdapt was used to discard raw reads that did not contain the multiplex PCR primer sequences. High-quality paired reads were merged into contigs with PEAR. MiXCR assigned TRB V, D and J gene segments to each contig by aligning to reference sequences. To remove sequencing errors, CDR3 sequences were clustered according to base quality and sequence similarity. Diversity was calculated as Shannon entropy divided by the natural log of the number of productive TCR sequences. Clonality was defined as one minus Shannon entropy divided by the natural log of the number of unique clonotypes. Progression-free survival cut-offs for repertoire metrics were chosen using the Youden index of ROC curves, with analyses run in R 3.5.3. TCRdb redid the processing of the public reads, applying fastp at Q25 and MiXCR, and retained in-frame beta chains. Entries that share a CDR3 protein sequence are merged under the most common genes and DNA. For this entry, the V and J calls and clone size follow TCRdb and not the study's own pipeline. A total of roughly 15,000 distinct CDR3 sequences appear in this sample, under 55% of them only once. Under 40% of the sample comes from the top ten.

Here V drops 7 bases and J drops 1 base, and the junction holds 7 bases not matched to any gene. The germline V gene yields SQVTM for CDR1 and ANQGSEA for CDR2. The CDR3 goes from the cysteine to the phenylalanine over 14 residues. The retained sequence is limited to the CDR3, 42 bases, with the frame set at the first base. This sample was taken from a study of prognosis after radiotherapy for stage I lung cancer (dated by TCRdb to the early 2020s). About the full investigation: Between April 2018 and January 2019, 15 to 20 stage I NSCLC patients were enrolled in Nanjing, China. Enrolled patients comprised about 15 with newly diagnosed primary stage I lung tumors and a few with oligometastatic NSCLC after surgical resection of the primary tumor. Every patient was regarded as medically inoperable, because of comorbidities in some 12 cases and refusal of surgery in roughly 7 cases. The cohort was made up of around 13 men and over 5 women, with a median age of about 74 years and an age range of roughly 50 to 84 years. Squamous cell carcinoma histology was identified in several patients, and adenocarcinoma histology was identified in fewer than 15 patients. Using image-guided IMRT or VMAT, SBRT was delivered in 3 to 5 fractions at a biologically effective dose of at least 100 Gy. No patient received concurrent therapy alongside SBRT. About 20% of the 19 patients developed distant metastases after SBRT, at a median of about 7 months; the other 15 showed no significant progression. Peripheral blood TCR beta repertoires were profiled in stage I NSCLC patients before and after stereotactic body radiotherapy, and the repertoires were related to distant failure. A total of around 40 blood samples from around 19 patients were sequenced, with one sample obtained before and one obtained after SBRT for each patient. Study-wide findings and limitations: Unique TCR clone counts fell after SBRT (median 10,088 before versus roughly 6,900 after; Wilcoxon paired P=0.011). Post-SBRT Shannon entropy and its change from baseline were lower in patients who developed distant metastases; baseline Shannon entropy was not associated with metastases. All reported P values were unadjusted for multiple comparisons. TRBV and TRBJ usage frequencies reportedly differed by metastasis status, in two V genes at baseline and in nine V and two J genes after SBRT. The study was limited by its small cohort and short follow-up, and the findings require independent validation. Tumor specificity of expanded TCR clones was not determined.

This receptor chain uses TRBV29-1 and TRBJ2-7; the junction holds 10 bases that match TRBD2. The source was PBMCs, collected before or after stereotactic body radiation therapy (not recorded which). The origin of this receptor is a donor over 45 with non-small cell lung cancer. The DNA sequence follows: TGCAGCGCTATACCTAGCGGGAGATCCTACGAGCAGTACTTC. The translation is CSAIPSGRSYEQYF.